This paragraph covers one TCR beta chain sequence. These data belong to a study of blood T cell repertoires in COVID-19. Method: immunoSEQ multiplex PCR; TCRdb's copy keeps in-frame clones and lacks some. The sample includes 250,000 or so clones, 70% to 90% of them seen just once. Germline CDR1 reads SGHTA; CDR2 reads FQGNSA. Trimming cost V 7 bases and J 3 bases; bases outside gene matches: 5. The CDR3 sequence is 14 residues long. This TCR was recovered from a man aged 25-40 years who had recovered from COVID-19. The V and J genes are TRBV7-2 and TRBJ2-5; 10 positions agree with TRBD2. The sequenced material came from PBMCs or T cells enriched from blood (not recorded which). CDR3 region: CASTRTSGEETQYF. For the CDR3, the DNA is TGTGCCAGCACCCGGACTAGCGGCGAAGAGACCCAGTACTTC.